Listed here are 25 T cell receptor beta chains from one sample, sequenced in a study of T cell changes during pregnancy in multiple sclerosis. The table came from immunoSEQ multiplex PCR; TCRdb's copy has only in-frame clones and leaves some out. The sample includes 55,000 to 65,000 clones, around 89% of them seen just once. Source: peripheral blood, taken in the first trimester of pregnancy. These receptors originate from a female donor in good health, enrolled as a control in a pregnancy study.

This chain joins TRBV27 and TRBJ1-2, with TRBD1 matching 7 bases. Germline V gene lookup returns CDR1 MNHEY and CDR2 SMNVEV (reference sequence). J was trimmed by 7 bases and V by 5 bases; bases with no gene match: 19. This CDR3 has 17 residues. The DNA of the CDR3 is TGTGCCAGCAGTATGCGAACCGGGACAGTGCGAGGTAGTGGCTACACCTTC. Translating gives CASSMRTGTVRGSGYTF.

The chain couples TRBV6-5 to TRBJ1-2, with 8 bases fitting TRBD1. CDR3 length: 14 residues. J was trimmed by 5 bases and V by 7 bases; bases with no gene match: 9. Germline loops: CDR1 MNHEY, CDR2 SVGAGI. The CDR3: CASKGGQDQYGYTF. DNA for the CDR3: TGTGCCAGCAAAGGGGGACAGGATCAATATGGCTACACCTTC.

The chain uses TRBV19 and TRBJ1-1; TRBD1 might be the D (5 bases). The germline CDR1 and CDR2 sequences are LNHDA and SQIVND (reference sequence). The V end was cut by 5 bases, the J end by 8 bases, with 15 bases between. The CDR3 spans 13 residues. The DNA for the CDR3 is TGTGCCAGTAGTCAAACTCAGGGATACGAAGCTTTCTTT. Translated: CASSQTQGYEAFF. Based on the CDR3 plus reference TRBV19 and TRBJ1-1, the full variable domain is DGGITQSPKYLFRKEGQNVTLSCEQNLNHDAMYWYRQDPGQGLRLIYYSQIVNDFQKGDIAEGYSVSREKKESFPLTVTSAQKNPTAFYLCASSQTQGYEAFFGQGTRLTVV.

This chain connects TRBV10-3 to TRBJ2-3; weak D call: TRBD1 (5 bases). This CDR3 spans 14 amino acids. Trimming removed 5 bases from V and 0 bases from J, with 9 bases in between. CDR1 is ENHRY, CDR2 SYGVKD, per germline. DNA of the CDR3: TGTGCCATCAGTTCACGACAGAGCACAGATACGCAGTATTTT. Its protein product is CAISSRQSTDTQYF.

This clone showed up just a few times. The CDR3 loop is CASSELGQRAFF. The DNA of the CDR3 is TGTGCCAGCAGTGAATTAGGACAGCGGGCTTTCTTT. This chain connects TRBV6-1 to TRBJ1-1, with a tentative D call TRBD1 (6 bases). V gave up 2 bases and J gave up 11 bases, with 12 bases separating them. This CDR3 is 12 amino acids long. CDR1 MNHNS and CDR2 SASEGT come from the germline V gene.

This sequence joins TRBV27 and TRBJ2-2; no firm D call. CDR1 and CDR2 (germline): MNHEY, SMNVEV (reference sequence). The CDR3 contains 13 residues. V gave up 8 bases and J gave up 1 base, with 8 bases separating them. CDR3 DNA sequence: TGTGCCAGCTCTAGTCAGAACACCGGGGAGCTGTTTTTT. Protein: CASSSQNTGELFF.

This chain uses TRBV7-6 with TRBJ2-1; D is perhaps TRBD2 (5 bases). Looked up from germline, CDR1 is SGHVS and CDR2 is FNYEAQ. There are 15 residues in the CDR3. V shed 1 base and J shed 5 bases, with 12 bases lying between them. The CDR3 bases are TGTGCCAGCAGCTTAGGTACGGGGTATAACAATGAGCAGTTCTTC. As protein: CASSLGTGYNNEQFF.

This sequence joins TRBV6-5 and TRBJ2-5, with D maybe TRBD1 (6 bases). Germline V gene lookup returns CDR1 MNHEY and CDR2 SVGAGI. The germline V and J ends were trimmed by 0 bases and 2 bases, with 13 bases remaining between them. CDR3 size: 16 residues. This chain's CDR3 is CASSYSKGVGQETQYF. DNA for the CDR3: TGTGCCAGCAGTTACTCGAAGGGGGTGGGACAAGAGACCCAGTACTTC.

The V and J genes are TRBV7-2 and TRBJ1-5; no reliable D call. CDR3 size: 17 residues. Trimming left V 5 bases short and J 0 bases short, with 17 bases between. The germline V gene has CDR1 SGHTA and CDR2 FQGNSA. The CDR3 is CASSTRTGFYSNQPQHF. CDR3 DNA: TGTGCCAGCAGCACCAGGACGGGATTTTATAGCAATCAGCCCCAGCATTTT.

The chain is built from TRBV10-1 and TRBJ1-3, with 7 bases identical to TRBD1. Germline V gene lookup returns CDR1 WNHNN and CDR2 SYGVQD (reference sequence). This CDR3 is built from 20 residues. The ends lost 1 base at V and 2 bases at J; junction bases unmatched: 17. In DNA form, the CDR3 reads TGCGCCAGCAGTGAGTGCCTGTACGACGCCGACAGGGTGGCTGGAAACACCATATATTTT. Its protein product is CASSECLYDADRVAGNTIYF.

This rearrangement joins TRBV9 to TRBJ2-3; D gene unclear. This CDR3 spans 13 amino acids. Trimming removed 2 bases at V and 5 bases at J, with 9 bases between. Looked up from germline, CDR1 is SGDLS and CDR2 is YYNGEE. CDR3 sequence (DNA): TGTGCCAGCAGCGTTTATGGAGTAGATACGCAGTATTTT. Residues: CASSVYGVDTQYF.

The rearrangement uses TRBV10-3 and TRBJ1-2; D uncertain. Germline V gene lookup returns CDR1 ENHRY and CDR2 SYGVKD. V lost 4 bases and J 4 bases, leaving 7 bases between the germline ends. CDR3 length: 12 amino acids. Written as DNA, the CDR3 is TGTGCCATCAGTGCCGTTAGCTATGGCTACACCTTC. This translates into CAISAVSYGYTF.

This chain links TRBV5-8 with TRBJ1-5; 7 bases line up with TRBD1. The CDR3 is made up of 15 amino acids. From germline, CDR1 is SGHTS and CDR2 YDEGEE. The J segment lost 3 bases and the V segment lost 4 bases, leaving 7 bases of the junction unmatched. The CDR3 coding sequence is TGTGCCAGCAGCGCAGGACAGGTGCTCAATCAGCCCCAGCATTTT. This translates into CASSAGQVLNQPQHF.

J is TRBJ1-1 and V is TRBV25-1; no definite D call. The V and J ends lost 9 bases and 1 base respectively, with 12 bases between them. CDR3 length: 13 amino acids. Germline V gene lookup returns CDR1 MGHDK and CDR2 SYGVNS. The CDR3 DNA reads TGTGCCAGTTCATACTCCCAGAACACTGAAGCTTTCTTT. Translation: CASSYSQNTEAFF.

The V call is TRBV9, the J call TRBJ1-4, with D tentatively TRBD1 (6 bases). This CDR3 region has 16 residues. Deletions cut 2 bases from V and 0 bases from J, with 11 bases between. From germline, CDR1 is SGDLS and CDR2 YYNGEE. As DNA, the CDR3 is TGTGCCAGCAGCGTGACAGGCGTTCCAACTAATGAAAAACTGTTTTTT. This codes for CASSVTGVPTNEKLFF.

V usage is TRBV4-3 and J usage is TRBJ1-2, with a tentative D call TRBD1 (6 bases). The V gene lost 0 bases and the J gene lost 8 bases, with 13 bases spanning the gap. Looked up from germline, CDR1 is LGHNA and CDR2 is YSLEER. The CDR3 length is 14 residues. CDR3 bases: TGCGCCAGCAGCCAAGATCAGGGGCCTCAAGGCTACACCTTC. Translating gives CASSQDQGPQGYTF.

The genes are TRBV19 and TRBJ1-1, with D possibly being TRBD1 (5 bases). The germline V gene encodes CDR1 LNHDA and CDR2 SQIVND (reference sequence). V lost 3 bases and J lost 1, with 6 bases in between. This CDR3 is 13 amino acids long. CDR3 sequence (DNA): TGTGCCAGTAGTATGGGGCAGAACACTGAAGCTTTCTTT. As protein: CASSMGQNTEAFF.

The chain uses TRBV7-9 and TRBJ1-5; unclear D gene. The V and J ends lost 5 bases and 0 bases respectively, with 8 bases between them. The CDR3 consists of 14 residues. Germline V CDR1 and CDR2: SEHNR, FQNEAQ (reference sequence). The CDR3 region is CASSREYSNQPQHF. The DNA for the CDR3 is TGTGCCAGCAGCCGCGAGTATAGCAATCAGCCCCAGCATTTT.

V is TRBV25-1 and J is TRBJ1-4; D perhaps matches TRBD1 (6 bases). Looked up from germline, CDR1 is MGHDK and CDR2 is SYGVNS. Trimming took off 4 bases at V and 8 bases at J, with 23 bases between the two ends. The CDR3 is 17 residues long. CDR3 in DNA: TGTGCCAGCAGTGGGACAGATCACCTCATGTTTGGGGAAAAACTGTTTTTT. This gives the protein CASSGTDHLMFGEKLFF.

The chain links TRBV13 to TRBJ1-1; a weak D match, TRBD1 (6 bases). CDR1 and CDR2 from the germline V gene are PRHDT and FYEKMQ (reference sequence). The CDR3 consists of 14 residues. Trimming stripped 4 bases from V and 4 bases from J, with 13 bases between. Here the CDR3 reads CASSSTGFGTEAFF. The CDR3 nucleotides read TGTGCCAGCAGCTCCACAGGGTTTGGCACTGAAGCTTTCTTT.

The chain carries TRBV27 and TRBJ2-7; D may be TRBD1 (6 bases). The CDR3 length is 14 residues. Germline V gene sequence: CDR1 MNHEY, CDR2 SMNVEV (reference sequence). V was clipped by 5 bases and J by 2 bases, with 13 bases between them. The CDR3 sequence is CASSPPDRTYEQYF. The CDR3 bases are TGTGCCAGCAGTCCACCGGACAGAACCTACGAGCAGTACTTC.

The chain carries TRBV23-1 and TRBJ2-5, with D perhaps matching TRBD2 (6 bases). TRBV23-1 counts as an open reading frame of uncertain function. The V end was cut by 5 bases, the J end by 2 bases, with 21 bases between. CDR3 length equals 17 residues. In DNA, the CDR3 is TGCGCCAGCAGTGCAAGTCGTTATTCTAGCGAACAAGAGACCCAGTACTTC. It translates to CASSASRYSSEQETQYF.

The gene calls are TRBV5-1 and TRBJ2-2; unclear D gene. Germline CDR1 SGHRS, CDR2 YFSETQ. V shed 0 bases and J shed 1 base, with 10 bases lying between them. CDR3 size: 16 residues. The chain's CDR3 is CASSLGSPLNTGELFF. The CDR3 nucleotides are TGCGCCAGCAGCTTGGGGAGTCCCCTGAACACCGGGGAGCTGTTTTTT.

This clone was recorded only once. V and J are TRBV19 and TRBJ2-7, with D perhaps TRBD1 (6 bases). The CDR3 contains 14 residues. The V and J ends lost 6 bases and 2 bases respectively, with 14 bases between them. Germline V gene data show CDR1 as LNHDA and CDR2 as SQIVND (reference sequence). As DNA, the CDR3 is TGTGCCAGTAGGGATACAGGGTTCCCCTACGAGCAGTACTTC. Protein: CASRDTGFPYEQYF. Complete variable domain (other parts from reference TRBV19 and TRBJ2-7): DGGITQSPKYLFRKEGQNVTLSCEQNLNHDAMYWYRQDPGQGLRLIYYSQIVNDFQKGDIAEGYSVSREKKESFPLTVTSAQKNPTAFYLCASRDTGFPYEQYFGPGTRLTVT.

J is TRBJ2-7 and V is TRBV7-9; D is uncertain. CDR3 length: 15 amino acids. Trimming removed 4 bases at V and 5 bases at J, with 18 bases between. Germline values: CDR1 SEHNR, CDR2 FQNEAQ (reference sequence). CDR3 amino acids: CASSSLPRSPDEQYF. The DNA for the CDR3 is TGTGCCAGCAGCTCGCTCCCCAGGTCACCAGACGAGCAGTACTTC. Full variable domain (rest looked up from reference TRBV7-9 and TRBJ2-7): DTGVSQNPRHKITKRGQNVTFRCDPISEHNRLYWYRQTLGQGPEFLTYFQNEAQLEKSRLLSDRFSAERPKGSFSTLEIQRTEQGDSAMYLCASSSLPRSPDEQYFGPGTRLTVT.